This entry lists 6 T cell receptor beta chains sequenced from one sample in a study of human T cells and chemical hapten exposure. The time point denotes: pre-sensitization, week 0. Treatment in this sample: therapeutic diphenylcyclopropenone sensitization with weekly scalp DPC. TCRdb itself ran the RACE reads through MiXCR, one entry per CDR3 protein. Found here are 240,000 or so distinct CDR3 sequences, about 8.6% of them singletons; the top ten hold over 2%. The input for sequencing was whole blood, taken in connection with sensitization to the hapten diphenylcyclopropenone (DPC). These receptors all stem from a middle-aged woman with alopecia areata. Some clones in this sample may be carry-over from other donors' samples.

This clonotype has only a few counts. The CDR3 region is CSVESSGATDTQYF. For the CDR3, the DNA is TGCAGCGTTGAGTCTAGCGGGGCCACAGATACGCAGTATTTT. The gene calls are TRBV29-1 and TRBJ2-3; 9 bases match TRBD2. This CDR3 has 14 amino acids. The germline gives CDR1 SQVTM, CDR2 ANQGSEA. V trimming: 3 bases; J trimming: 2 bases; junction bases outside the gene matches: 3.

In DNA form, the CDR3 reads TGTGCCAGCAGCGTAGTGGGGAGGGGCGATACTTACAATGAGCAGTTCTTC. This encodes CASSVVGRGDTYNEQFF. The chain uses TRBV9 and TRBJ2-1; 7 bases fit TRBD2. The V gene's germline CDR1 is SGDLS and CDR2 YYNGEE. With V trimmed by 0 bases and J by 4 bases, 10 bases remained unmatched. The CDR3 is made up of 17 amino acids. The full variable domain, completed using reference TRBV9 and TRBJ2-1, is DSGVTQTPKHLITATGQRVTLRCSPRSGDLSVYWYQQSLDQGLQFLIQYYNGEERAKGNILERFSAQQFPDLHSELNLSSLELGDSALYFCASSVVGRGDTYNEQFFGPGTRLTVL.

The chain joins TRBV20-1 to TRBJ2-3; D is ambiguous. CDR1 is DFQATT and CDR2 is SNEGSKA in the germline V gene (reference sequence). The CDR3 runs to 14 residues. V gave up 6 bases and J gave up 4 bases, with 17 bases separating them. The CDR3 sequence is CSAPVGGLPDTQYF. The DNA for the CDR3 is TGCAGTGCCCCAGTGGGTGGCCTCCCAGATACGCAGTATTTT.

This chain connects TRBV7-2 to TRBJ2-4, with D possibly TRBD2 on 6 matching bases. Per the germline V gene, CDR1 is SGHTA and CDR2 is FQGNSA. The CDR3 is made up of 14 amino acids. V was clipped by 5 bases and J by 0 bases, with 8 bases between them. CDR3 protein: CASSPGLAKNIQYF. The CDR3 nucleotides read TGTGCCAGCAGCCCGGGACTAGCCAAAAACATTCAGTACTTC.

This chain connects TRBV2 to TRBJ2-1, with 10 positions matching TRBD2. The CDR3 has 15 amino acids. Trimming took 6 bases from V and 6 from J; bases not matched to a gene: 8. The germline V gene encodes CDR1 SNHLY and CDR2 FYNNEI. CDR3 sequence reads: CASSGPGLARNEQFF. CDR3 bases: TGTGCCAGCAGCGGTCCGGGACTAGCGCGCAATGAGCAGTTCTTC.

There are many counts of this clonotype. J is TRBJ1-6 and V is TRBV4-3; D call uncertain. CDR3 size: 14 residues. The V and J ends lost 1 base and 8 bases respectively, with 9 bases between them. Germline V CDR1 and CDR2: LGHNA, YSLEER. CDR3 nucleotides: TGCGCCAGCAGCCAAGGGAGCGAGGATTCACCCCTCCACTTT. Residues: CASSQGSEDSPLHF.